Below, one T cell receptor (beta chain) is given with its context. Its recognized antigen is unknown. No clone much larger than this one lies a single base away; base qualities are absent. Thawed unstimulated PBMCs were stained for CD3, CD4 and CD8 and FACS-sorted into CD3+CD4+ and CD3+CD8+ populations. Each of the 8 studied subjects was randomized to immunosuppression withdrawal. The Qiagen DNeasy Blood and Tissue Kit was used to isolate genomic DNA. The CDR3, from cysteine to phenylalanine, totals 13 residues. CDR3 DNA is the only sequence kept; it has 39 bases, read in frame from the first base. The trim is 5 bases for V and 4 bases for J, with a gap of 11 bases between the germline ends. CDR1 and CDR2 are drawn from the germline V gene (reference sequence): MNHEY, SMNVEV. The sample belongs to a study of T cell clones after liver transplantation (dated by TCRdb to about 2019). Some background on the complete study: The samples were obtained from ITN030ST, a randomized trial that attempted immunosuppression withdrawal within 2 years after liver transplantation. Donor-reactive T cell clones were identified by TCRbeta sequencing after a pre-transplant mixed lymphocyte reaction and then tracked in post-transplant blood. As an antigen-independent comparator for donor-reactive sequences, third party-reactive TCRbeta sequences were also identified from pre-transplant MLRs. Of the eight recipients, three were HCV-positive, while the remaining recipients had been transplanted for non-autoimmune, non-viral indications. The subjects received no induction therapy and were kept on standard immunosuppression until randomization at 12-24 months post-transplant. Tolerance was defined as complete immunosuppression withdrawal for at least one year with no rise in liver enzymes beyond twice the upper limit of normal. Blood samples were taken pre-transplant, pre-randomization before withdrawal, and post-randomization after full withdrawal or failed withdrawal. Of the 8 liver transplant recipients making up the studied cohort, 3 were classified as tolerant and 5 as non-tolerant. The paper's findings and limits, for the study overall: A greater decline was seen for donor-reactive sequences than for third party-reactive sequences, suggesting partial antigen-specific deletion unrelated to withdrawal success. When repertoire turnover was taken into account, detection of donor-reactive sequences was significantly reduced in 7 of 8 subjects for CD4 and in 8 of 8 subjects for CD8. Because no allograft tissue specimens were available, donor-reactive T cells may have migrated into the graft instead of being deleted. In most of the 8 subjects, regardless of tolerance or HCV status, circulating donor-reactive CD4 TCRbeta sequences dropped significantly post-transplant. Low numbers of available donor cells limited the measurable donor-reactive repertoire in two subjects. The conclusions were considered preliminary, being limited by small, heterogeneous patient numbers and non-standardized post-transplant time points.

Using immunoSEQ, frozen genomic DNA was subjected to high-throughput TCRbeta CDR3 sequencing, a process that included PCR amplification, mapping, bias correction and internal controls. From the authors' description of their analysis: Productive rearrangements were retained, and unique TCRbeta sequences were defined by the CDR3 nucleotide sequence together with the V and J gene. A sequence counted as donor-reactive only if the sequence showed at least 5-fold expansion in CFSE-low cells compared with unstimulated pre-transplant cells and had a frequency of at least 0.01%. Minimum frequency thresholds were set for each subject based on the unstimulated sample with the lowest template count, ensuring at least 90% detection power. Jensen-Shannon divergence between the top 1000 TCRbeta sequences post-transplant and pre-transplant was used to measure repertoire turnover. Two-sided Fisher's exact tests were used to test for changes in how often donor-reactive sequences were detected. The clones in this table, taken by TCRdb from immuneACCESS, are in-frame only. Not every clone is retained; where verified, under half of the shortfall comes from an unresolved V gene, and the cause of the rest is unknown. That table gives V, J and clone size, and the DNA gave D and trimming. Across this sample there are more than 20,000 clones, with about four fifths seen only once. Roughly 35% of the sample comes from the top ten.

The receptor was derived from a human patient who received a liver transplant. After a transplant, the graft donor may have provided part of the T cells. In this chain, TRBV27 is recombined with TRBJ1-2, with TRBD1 tentatively as D gene (6 bases match). The input for sequencing was CD8+ T cells from blood, taken 54 months after liver transplant. The CDR3 protein is CASSLTGVYGYTF. The nucleotide sequence reads TGTGCCAGCAGTCTGACAGGTGTCTATGGCTACACCTTC.